Listed below are T cell receptor beta chains from one sample, sequenced in a study of T cells in Graves' hyperthyroidism and ophthalmopathy. MiXCR was run by TCRdb on the multiplex PCR reads, yielding one entry per CDR3 protein. The repertoire holds 700,000 or so distinct CDR3 sequences, with more than 12% as singletons. What was sequenced was blood. These receptors came from a woman between 50 and 59 years old with Graves' ophthalmopathy. Both conserved end residues are part of each CDR3. Each record gives: V gene, CDR3 protein.

v_call: TRBV7-6
cdr3_aa: CASSALDARYKAGYEQYF

v_call: TRBV7-3
cdr3_aa: CASSLIAGADTQYF

v_call: TRBV7-2
cdr3_aa: CASSSRDYEQYF

v_call: TRBV6-1
cdr3_aa: CASSAIQGFQPQHF

v_call: TRBV3-1
cdr3_aa: CASSHFRATYEQYF

v_call: TRBV4-3
cdr3_aa: CASSQEADRYNEQFF

v_call: TRBV12-3/TRBV12-4
cdr3_aa: CASSLLQASSYEQYF

v_call: TRBV7-9
cdr3_aa: CASSWGTGYEQYF

v_call: TRBV20-1
cdr3_aa: CSAKLAGGPDYEQYF

v_call: TRBV5-1
cdr3_aa: CASSLGPNYNEQFF

v_call: TRBV7-9
cdr3_aa: CASSLGYDRTYEQYF

v_call: TRBV2
cdr3_aa: CASSEWDTNTEAFF

v_call: TRBV7-9
cdr3_aa: CASSSFGGDTEAFF

v_call: TRBV13
cdr3_aa: CASSVRGDTEAFF

v_call: TRBV29-1
cdr3_aa: CSVEEGTNTEAFF

v_call: TRBV5-1
cdr3_aa: CASSLGFPGTGFQEQYF

v_call: TRBV2
cdr3_aa: CASISIGRRSGNTIYF

v_call: TRBV27
cdr3_aa: CASSFLTSGGLDEQFF

v_call: TRBV5-1
cdr3_aa: CASGGLAGAGETQYF

v_call: TRBV19
cdr3_aa: CASSPQGLAATGELFF

v_call: TRBV10-3
cdr3_aa: CAISEGSDTQYF

v_call: TRBV4-2
cdr3_aa: CASSPYGDQPQHF

v_call: TRBV2
cdr3_aa: CASSEALSGEETQYF

v_call: TRBV28
cdr3_aa: CASSSPTDYGYTF

v_call: TRBV5-1
cdr3_aa: CASSLGAGEWATEAFF

v_call: TRBV28
cdr3_aa: CASSSPAGTSQRVGSGYTF

v_call: TRBV20-1
cdr3_aa: CSAREGAGVYNEQFF

v_call: TRBV6-1
cdr3_aa: CASRPVGSWETQYF

v_call: TRBV6-1
cdr3_aa: CASSESRGGGYTF

v_call: TRBV4-2
cdr3_aa: CASSQDLSSATGYTQYF

v_call: TRBV9
cdr3_aa: CASSVTDRGAYNEQFF

v_call: TRBV5-5
cdr3_aa: CASSLGNGDNSPLHF

v_call: TRBV6-1
cdr3_aa: CASSEVSSFGEQYF

v_call: TRBV30
cdr3_aa: CAWRTGTLYNEQFF

v_call: TRBV2
cdr3_aa: CASLRVNGYEQYF

v_call: TRBV3-1
cdr3_aa: CASSHGQGDTQYF

v_call: TRBV29-1
cdr3_aa: CSVDGWAEGATPYEQYF

v_call: TRBV4-2
cdr3_aa: CASSQDKAFEQYF

v_call: TRBV19
cdr3_aa: CASSTKTGGTEAFF

v_call: TRBV18
cdr3_aa: CASSPGTAIAGWYEQYF

v_call: TRBV24-1
cdr3_aa: CATSDTTGSYNEQFF

v_call: TRBV9
cdr3_aa: CASSRNQETQYF

v_call: TRBV12-3/TRBV12-4
cdr3_aa: CASSMTGVQPQHF

v_call: TRBV7-6
cdr3_aa: CASSLDAGLESEQYF

v_call: TRBV12-3/TRBV12-4
cdr3_aa: CASRHDRVAGELFF

v_call: TRBV4-1
cdr3_aa: CASSQDIASGAGELFF

v_call: TRBV28
cdr3_aa: CASSTLTGLVRPQHF

v_call: TRBV19
cdr3_aa: CASSKIDRSGKTQYF

v_call: TRBV12-3/TRBV12-4
cdr3_aa: CASGILAEILTQYF

v_call: TRBV18
cdr3_aa: CASSPPARVETQYF

v_call: TRBV5-5
cdr3_aa: CASSWGDRGITGELFF